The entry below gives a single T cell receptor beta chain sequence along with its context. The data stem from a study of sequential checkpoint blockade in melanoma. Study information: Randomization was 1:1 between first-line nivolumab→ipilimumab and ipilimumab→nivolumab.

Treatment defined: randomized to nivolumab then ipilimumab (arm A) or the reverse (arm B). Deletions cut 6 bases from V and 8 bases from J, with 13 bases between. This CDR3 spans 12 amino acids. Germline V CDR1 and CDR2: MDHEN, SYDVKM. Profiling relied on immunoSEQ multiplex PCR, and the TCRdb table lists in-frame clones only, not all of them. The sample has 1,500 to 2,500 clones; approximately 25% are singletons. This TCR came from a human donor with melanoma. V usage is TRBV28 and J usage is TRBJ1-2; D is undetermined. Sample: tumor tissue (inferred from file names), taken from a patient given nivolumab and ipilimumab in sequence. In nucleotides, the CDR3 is TGTGCCAGCAGCTATTCGGACCTGGGCTACACCTTC. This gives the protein CASSYSDLGYTF.